A selection of T cell receptor beta chains follows, all from one sample in a study of T cell repertoires in cytomegalovirus infection. TCRdb processed the reads anew with MiXCR; each CDR3 protein has one entry. This table has some 150,000 distinct CDR3 sequences, 23% appearing once. The sequenced sample consisted of PBMCs. Source of these receptors: a human donor in good health (CMV status not recorded). Some clones in this sample may be carry-over from other donors' samples. The CDR3 runs from the conserved cysteine through the conserved F or W. A D gene is named only where the DNA matches it firmly. Expanded clones are given a class, and other clones once, few, many or no size at all.

J gene: TRBJ2-1
clone size: many
D gene: TRBD2
V gene: TRBV7-2
CDR3 DNA: TGTGCCAGCAGTCGTGAGTTAGCGGGGGGGCCAACCTACAATGAGCAGTTCTTC
CDR3 protein: CASSRELAGGPTYNEQFF

J gene: TRBJ2-1
clone size: -
D gene: TRBD2
V gene: TRBV7-3
CDR3 DNA: TGTGCCAGCAGCCCACAACCAACTAGCGGGACCTACAATGAGCAGTTCTTC
CDR3 protein: CASSPQPTSGTYNEQFF

J gene: TRBJ2-5
clone size: -
D gene: -
V gene: TRBV28
CDR3 DNA: TGTGCCAGCAGTTTGGGGGGCGAGCAAGAGACCCAGTACTTC
CDR3 protein: CASSLGGEQETQYF

J gene: TRBJ2-1
clone size: -
D gene: -
V gene: TRBV2
CDR3 DNA: TGTGCCAGCTCGAAATCCGCGGGGAATGAGCAGTTCTTC
CDR3 protein: CASSKSAGNEQFF

J gene: TRBJ2-7
clone size: few
D gene: -
V gene: TRBV29-1
CDR3 DNA: TGCAGCGTTGGGTGGGCTAGCGATCTATACGAGCAGTACTTC
CDR3 protein: CSVGWASDLYEQYF

J gene: TRBJ2-3
clone size: -
D gene: -
V gene: TRBV14
CDR3 DNA: TGTGCCAGCAGCCGGCAGACGCTCCGGGACGATACGCAGTATTTT
CDR3 protein: CASSRQTLRDDTQYF

J gene: TRBJ2-2
clone size: -
D gene: -
V gene: TRBV19
CDR3 DNA: TGTGCCAGTACAGTAGGGTCGAACACCGGGGAGCTGTTTTTT
CDR3 protein: CASTVGSNTGELFF

J gene: TRBJ1-5
clone size: few
D gene: -
V gene: TRBV19
CDR3 DNA: TGTGCCAGTAGTCCATCGGGGGCAGGGAATCAGCCCCAGCATTTT
CDR3 protein: CASSPSGAGNQPQHF

J gene: TRBJ1-3
clone size: few
D gene: -
V gene: TRBV2
CDR3 DNA: TGTGCCAGCACCGTACCCGGGACCGGGACTAAAGGAAACACCATATATTTT
CDR3 protein: CASTVPGTGTKGNTIYF

J gene: TRBJ2-5
clone size: many
D gene: -
V gene: TRBV7-2
CDR3 DNA: TGTGCCAGCAGCTTCTCAGGGCTCCAAGAGACCCAGTACTTC
CDR3 protein: CASSFSGLQETQYF

J gene: TRBJ1-2
clone size: few
D gene: -
V gene: TRBV12-3/TRBV12-4
CDR3 DNA: TGTGCCAGCAGTTTAGCCGCTTCTTATGGCTACACCTTC
CDR3 protein: CASSLAASYGYTF

J gene: TRBJ2-2
clone size: -
D gene: TRBD1
V gene: TRBV11-2
CDR3 DNA: TGTGCCAGCAGCCCCCACCTGACAGGGAGAAACACCGGGGAGCTGTTTTTT
CDR3 protein: CASSPHLTGRNTGELFF

J gene: TRBJ2-5
clone size: few
D gene: TRBD2
V gene: TRBV12-3/TRBV12-4
CDR3 DNA: TGTGCCAGCAGCCTGAGGGTAGCGGGGCTAGCGACCCAGTACTTC
CDR3 protein: CASSLRVAGLATQYF

J gene: TRBJ2-2
clone size: few
D gene: -
V gene: TRBV24-1
CDR3 DNA: TGTGCCACCAGTGACCCGGGACGCTTGCCCGGGGAGCTGTTTTTT
CDR3 protein: CATSDPGRLPGELFF